This TCR beta chain was sequenced in a study of B cell selection in AIRE deficiency. Sorted regulatory T cells were CD4-positive, CD25-high and CD127-low or negative. Of note for this clone: Its antigen is not identified.

Germline values: CDR1 LNHDA, CDR2 SQIVND (reference sequence). The CDR3 is made up of 14 amino acids. Notes on the study in general: Shorter CDR3s marked shared Treg sequences, biased toward few non-templated insertions. Only about 9.3% of around 3,900 shared Treg sequences were patient-specific; 31.6% healthy-specific.

The repertoire was sequenced with immunoSEQ multiplex PCR; TCRdb's copy has only in-frame clones and lacks some. The top ten hold roughly 0.9% of the sample, which has 15,000 to 20,000 clones, just over 90% seen once. The material sequenced was CD4+CD25+ Tregs sorted from PBMCs. The sequence was collected from a human donor in good health. This chain connects TRBV19 to TRBJ2-5; no definite D call. The J call may be mistaken, given a closer DNA end match to TRBJ2-7. CDR3 coding DNA: TGTGCCAGTAGTATAGACTCGAGCTCCTACGAGCAGTACTTC. It yields the protein CASSIDSSSYEQYF.